A single sample is the source of the 32 T cell receptor beta chains below, sequenced in a study of T-cell memory formation after mild COVID-19. From the 5' RACE reads, TCRdb called clonotypes with MiXCR, one entry per CDR3 protein. Of fewer than 700,000 distinct CDR3 sequences in the sample, about 20% were seen once. The sample was PBMCs or a T cell subset sorted from them (not recorded which). The source is an adult woman who had mild COVID-19 (a few samples of this study predate the infection). Cell type and time point are not known.

The chain combines TRBV7-6 with TRBJ2-7; possibly TRBD2 for D (6 bases). Trimming stripped 5 bases from V and 4 bases from J, with 18 bases between. The germline V gene has CDR1 SGHVS and CDR2 FNYEAQ. The CDR3 sequence is 15 residues long. The CDR3 sequence is CASSIDLIAGYEQYF. In DNA form, the CDR3 reads TGTGCCAGCAGCATAGACCTTATCGCGGGGTACGAGCAGTACTTC.

This clonotype showed up just a few times. This chain joins TRBV20-1 and TRBJ2-1; D ambiguous. Germline CDR1 and CDR2: DFQATT and SNEGSKA (reference sequence). The CDR3 has 14 residues. Trimming took off 5 bases at V and 6 bases at J, with 17 bases between the two ends. The CDR3 is CSAPPRPNSNEQFF. The CDR3 DNA sequence: TGCAGTGCTCCTCCTAGGCCGAATAGCAATGAGCAGTTCTTC.

This clonotype showed up just a few times. The chain is built from TRBV11-2 and TRBJ2-1; no reliable D call. Trimming pared 4 bases from V and 0 bases from J, leaving 13 bases between. Germline V gene sequence: CDR1 SGHAT, CDR2 FQNNGV. This CDR3 has 16 amino acids. The CDR3 protein is CASSSTSKSSYNEQFF. In nucleotides, the CDR3 is TGTGCCAGCAGCTCGACATCTAAGAGCTCCTACAATGAGCAGTTCTTC.

The chain is built from TRBV20-1 and TRBJ1-2; D is unresolved. The CDR3 sequence is 11 residues long. The V gene lost 0 bases and the J gene lost 14 bases, with 13 bases spanning the gap. The germline CDR1 and CDR2 sequences are DFQATT and SNEGSKA (reference sequence). The CDR3 DNA is TGCAGTGCTAGAGATCCCCCGTCTCAGACCTTC. Translated, it gives CSARDPPSQTF.

The V gene is TRBV7-8, the J gene TRBJ1-2, with 10 positions matching TRBD1. J lost 3 bases, V lost 0 bases, and 10 bases had no gene match. The CDR3 runs 18 residues. The germline V gene encodes CDR1 SGHVS and CDR2 FQNEAQ. The CDR3 reads CASSLAIYTTGGDYGYTF. The CDR3 DNA reads as TGTGCCAGCAGCTTAGCTATATACACGACAGGGGGCGACTATGGCTACACCTTC.

This chain links TRBV27 with TRBJ2-3, with 9 nucleotides matching TRBD2. V trimming: 3 bases; J trimming: 6 bases; junction bases outside the gene matches: 4. The CDR3 sequence is 14 residues long. Germline CDR1 and CDR2: MNHEY and SMNVEV (reference sequence). The chain's CDR3 is CASSLKRGADTQYF. CDR3 in DNA: TGTGCCAGCAGTTTGAAGCGGGGGGCTGATACGCAGTATTTT.

The chain carries TRBV6-6 and TRBJ2-5; D not resolved. The CDR3 has 15 amino acids. CDR1 is MNHNY, CDR2 SVGAGI, per germline (reference sequence). Trimming removed 7 bases at V and 7 bases at J, with 22 bases between. The CDR3 is CASTSSGRHRSTQYF. The CDR3 DNA sequence: TGTGCCAGCACCTCCTCTGGGCGGCACCGTTCGACCCAGTACTTC.

The chain employs TRBV30 and TRBJ2-2; D is undetermined. This CDR3 has 12 residues. CDR1 and CDR2 (germline): GTSNPN, SVGIG (reference sequence). Trimming pared 4 bases from V and 2 bases from J, leaving 5 bases between. CDR3 protein: CAWMGNTGELFF. In DNA form, the CDR3 reads TGTGCCTGGATGGGAAACACCGGGGAGCTGTTTTTT.

This clonotype has a handful of counts. The gene calls are TRBV27 and TRBJ2-1; D gene unclear. This CDR3 is built from 14 residues. The germline CDR1 and CDR2 sequences are MNHEY and SMNVEV (reference sequence). The germline V and J ends were trimmed by 8 bases and 4 bases, with 15 bases remaining between them. Here the CDR3 reads CASATQDAYNEQFF. In DNA form, the CDR3 reads TGTGCCAGCGCTACTCAGGACGCTTACAATGAGCAGTTCTTC.

This clonotype was picked up many times. The genes are TRBV2 and TRBJ2-4, with a possible D match to TRBD2 (5 bases). V lost 4 bases, J lost 7 bases, and 14 bases lay in between. The germline V gene encodes CDR1 SNHLY and CDR2 FYNNEI. The CDR3 is made up of 14 amino acids. This CDR3 is CASSGKRLLNIQYF. Here the CDR3 DNA reads TGTGCCAGCAGTGGGAAGAGACTATTGAACATTCAGTACTTC.

The chain combines TRBV6-5 with TRBJ2-7; 9 nucleotides line up with TRBD1. The CDR3 loop spans 16 amino acids. CDR1 is MNHEY, CDR2 SVGAGI, per germline. With V trimmed by 5 bases and J by 5 bases, 13 bases remained unmatched. As DNA, the CDR3 is TGTGCCAGCAGTCTCGGGACAGGGCGAATGAGCCACGAGCAGTACTTC. It specifies CASSLGTGRMSHEQYF.

A few counts support this clonotype. The rearrangement links TRBV25-1 to TRBJ2-7, with D maybe TRBD1 (6 bases). V lost 3 bases and J 3 bases, leaving 12 bases between the germline ends. The V gene's germline CDR1 is MGHDK and CDR2 SYGVNS. The CDR3 totals 14 residues. The CDR3 sequence is CASSETGSGYEQYF. The CDR3 nucleotides read TGTGCCAGCAGTGAGACAGGATCCGGCTACGAGCAGTACTTC.

The V and J genes are TRBV5-1 and TRBJ2-3, with D possibly TRBD1 on 6 matching bases. Trimming cost V 6 bases and J 2 bases, with 16 bases left between them. This CDR3 comprises 15 residues. Germline CDR1 reads SGHRS; CDR2 reads YFSETQ. The CDR3 DNA follows: TGCGCCAGCAAGCAGGGGCCCTGGTTCACAGATACGCAGTATTTT. Protein product: CASKQGPWFTDTQYF.

The rearrangement joins TRBV21-1 to TRBJ1-1; TRBD1, as called in the table, went unchecked against the DNA. TRBV21-1 is recorded as a pseudogene. The CDR3 totals 16 residues. DNA for the CDR3: TGTGCCAGCAGCATCGAGGGACAGGGAACGAACACTGAAGCTTTCTTT. As protein: CASSIEGQGTNTEAFF.

This clonotype appeared a few times. This chain uses TRBV5-6 with TRBJ2-1; TRBD2 agrees at 9 bases. The CDR3 contains 17 residues. V gave up 1 base and J gave up 4 bases; unmatched junction bases: 9. Per the germline V gene, CDR1 is SGHDT and CDR2 is YYEEEE. CDR3 loop: CASSLYGLAGTYNEQFF. CDR3 in DNA: TGTGCCAGCAGCTTGTATGGGCTAGCGGGGACATACAATGAGCAGTTCTTC.

This clonotype has more than one count but fewer than ten. This chain connects TRBV5-6 to TRBJ1-5; D not certain. This CDR3 region has 15 residues. Trimming shortened V by 1 base and J by 7 bases, and 15 bases separated the two germline ends. CDR1 is SGHDT and CDR2 is YYEEEE in the germline V gene. The CDR3 sequence: CASSLLGNSIQPQHF. Written as DNA, the CDR3 is TGTGCCAGCAGCTTGCTTGGCAATTCGATCCAGCCCCAGCATTTT.

The chain is built from TRBV7-8 and TRBJ2-7; D uncertain. Looked up from germline, CDR1 is SGHVS and CDR2 is FQNEAQ. Trimming removed 0 bases at V and 2 bases at J, with 8 bases between. The CDR3 covers 14 residues. The CDR3 DNA sequence: TGTGCCAGCAGCTTAGCGGGGTTCACCTACGAGCAGTACTTC. Protein: CASSLAGFTYEQYF. The entire variable domain, with the rest obtained from reference TRBV7-8 and TRBJ2-7, is as follows: GAGVSQSPRYKVAKRGQDVALRCDPISGHVSLFWYQQALGQGPEFLTYFQNEAQLDKSGLPSDRFFAERPEGSVSTLKIQRTQQEDSAVYLCASSLAGFTYEQYFGPGTRLTVT.

This clonotype was recorded only once. V gene TRBV24-1 combines with J gene TRBJ1-2, with 9 positions matching TRBD1. V dropped 4 bases and J dropped 5; count of bases not matched to a gene: 4. CDR1 is KGHDR, CDR2 SFDVKD, per germline. This CDR3 spans 14 amino acids. CDR3 residues: CATSEAGTGYGYTF. For the CDR3, the DNA is TGTGCCACCAGTGAGGCCGGGACAGGGTATGGCTACACCTTC.

This rearrangement joins TRBV23-1 to TRBJ2-5; no definite D call. TRBV23-1 falls under the ORF class, with uncertain function. V shed 0 bases and J shed 5 bases, with 10 bases lying between them. The CDR3 is 14 residues long. CDR3 sequence reads: CASSQSENGETQYF. The CDR3 DNA is TGCGCCAGCAGTCAATCGGAAAATGGGGAGACCCAGTACTTC.

V is TRBV24-1 and J is TRBJ2-1, with 9 bases fitting TRBD1. Germline V gene sequence: CDR1 KGHDR, CDR2 SFDVKD. This CDR3 has 15 amino acids. Trimming took 4 bases from V and 7 from J; bases not matched to a gene: 7. For the CDR3, the DNA is TGTGCCACCAGTGACCCCAACAGGGGGCGGAATGAGCAGTTCTTC. Protein product: CATSDPNRGRNEQFF.

This clonotype turned up a few times. CDR3 in DNA: TGCAGCGGGGGACAGAACACTGAAGCTTTCTTT. Protein: CSGGQNTEAFF. The V gene is TRBV29-1, the J gene TRBJ1-1, with a possible D match to TRBD1 (6 bases). V dropped 7 bases and J dropped 1 base, with 7 bases sitting between them. The CDR3 consists of 11 residues. Germline values: CDR1 SQVTM, CDR2 ANQGSEA. The full variable domain, its missing parts supplied by reference TRBV29-1 and TRBJ1-1, is SAVISQKPSRDICQRGTSLTIQCQVDSQVTMMFWYRQQPGQSLTLIATANQGSEATYESGFVIDKFPISRPNLTFSTLTVSNMSPEDSSIYLCSGGQNTEAFFGQGTRLTVV.

This clonotype was seen a few times. V is TRBV12-3 or TRBV12-4 and J is TRBJ2-2; 8 bases are a match to TRBD2. The CDR3 length is 14 residues. Trimming cost V 6 bases and J 5 bases; bases outside gene matches: 5. CDR3 DNA: TGTGCCAGCAGGATGACTAGCGCGACCGGGGAGCTGTTTTTT. It specifies CASRMTSATGELFF.

In this sample, this clonotype turned up a few times. V and J are TRBV12-3 or TRBV12-4 and TRBJ2-1, with 10 bases fitting TRBD2. Unmatched junction bases numbered 14, after V lost 6 bases and J lost 0 bases. The CDR3 runs to 19 residues. CDR3: CASSVDISGRTHSYNEQFF. DNA for the CDR3: TGTGCCAGCAGCGTGGATATTAGCGGGAGGACCCACTCCTACAATGAGCAGTTCTTC.

The V and J genes are TRBV7-8 and TRBJ2-1; 8 bases fit TRBD2. V lost 1 base to trimming and J lost 7 bases; unmatched junction nucleotides: 9. This CDR3 has 16 residues. Germline V gene data show CDR1 as SGHVS and CDR2 as FQNEAQ. This chain's CDR3 is CASSLEAGGAPNEQFF. For the CDR3, the DNA is TGTGCCAGCAGCTTAGAGGCCGGGGGGGCCCCGAATGAGCAGTTCTTC.

This clonotype was picked up one time. CDR3 in DNA: TGCAGTGCTAGAGGTACTCAGCCCCAGCATTTT. As protein: CSARGTQPQHF. The gene calls are TRBV20-1 and TRBJ1-5, with D hard to call. Germline V CDR1 and CDR2: DFQATT, SNEGSKA (reference sequence). The CDR3 loop spans 11 amino acids. Trimming shortened V by 1 base and J by 6 bases, and 4 bases separated the two germline ends.

The rearrangement joins TRBV12-3 or TRBV12-4 to TRBJ1-3; D call uncertain. Deletions cut 2 bases from V and 0 bases from J, with 11 bases between. The CDR3 is 16 amino acids. The CDR3 loop reads CASSLQTGHSGNTIYF. The CDR3 coding sequence is TGTGCCAGCAGTTTACAAACTGGCCACTCTGGAAACACCATATATTTT.

This clonotype was observed a few times. The chain carries TRBV20-1 and TRBJ2-3; TRBD1 might be the D (6 bases). This CDR3 spans 14 amino acids. Trimming left V 2 bases short and J 4 bases short, with 13 bases between. The germline V gene encodes CDR1 DFQATT and CDR2 SNEGSKA (reference sequence). CDR3: CSARTWGLADTQYF. CDR3 sequence (DNA): TGCAGTGCTAGAACGTGGGGGCTTGCAGATACGCAGTATTTT.

This clonotype was seen a few times. The V call is TRBV2, the J call TRBJ2-1; D possibly corresponds to TRBD1 (6 bases). V was cut by 7 bases and J by 1 base, with 14 bases left in between. This CDR3 comprises 15 residues. The V gene's germline CDR1 is SNHLY and CDR2 FYNNEI. DNA of the CDR3: TGTGCCAGCACCCTACAGGGTGGGTCCTACAATGAGCAGTTCTTC. This codes for CASTLQGGSYNEQFF.

The chain links TRBV9 to TRBJ2-7; 10 bases fit TRBD1. The CDR3 extends over 16 amino acids. V shed 3 bases and J 7 bases; nucleotides not matched to a gene: 13. The germline V gene has CDR1 SGDLS and CDR2 YYNGEE. CDR3 in amino acids: CASSGRDRGPYGEQYF. CDR3 bases: TGTGCCAGCAGCGGCCGGGACAGGGGACCGTACGGGGAGCAGTACTTC. Combining the CDR3 with reference TRBV9 and TRBJ2-7 gives the whole variable domain DSGVTQTPKHLITATGQRVTLRCSPRSGDLSVYWYQQSLDQGLQFLIQYYNGEERAKGNILERFSAQQFPDLHSELNLSSLELGDSALYFCASSGRDRGPYGEQYFGPGTRLTVT.

The chain recombines TRBV2 with TRBJ1-1; D call uncertain. The CDR3 has 14 amino acids. CDR1 is SNHLY, CDR2 FYNNEI, per germline. Trimming shortened V by 6 bases and J by 0 bases, and 11 bases separated the two germline ends. The CDR3 reads CASRKDGMNTEAFF. The CDR3 bases are TGTGCCAGCAGAAAGGACGGGATGAACACTGAAGCTTTCTTT.

This clonotype was seen only a few times. This rearrangement joins TRBV24-1 to TRBJ2-7; 7 nucleotides agree with TRBD1. V shed 6 bases and J 4 bases; nucleotides not matched to a gene: 5. CDR3 length: 13 residues. Per the germline V gene, CDR1 is KGHDR and CDR2 is SFDVKD. In nucleotides, the CDR3 is TGTGCCACCAGTTGGACAGGACCGTACGAGCAGTACTTC. It encodes CATSWTGPYEQYF.

Only a few counts were recorded for this clonotype. The chain links TRBV3-1 to TRBJ2-3; TRBD2 agrees at 11 bases. Trimming removed 4 bases from V and 0 bases from J; junction bases left unmatched: 12. This CDR3 region has 19 residues. Germline V lookup: CDR1 LGHDT, CDR2 YNNKEL (reference sequence). The CDR3 reads CASSRRVLAGGPSTDTQYF. CDR3 DNA sequence: TGTGCCAGCAGCCGAAGAGTCTTAGCGGGGGGGCCAAGCACAGATACGCAGTATTTT.